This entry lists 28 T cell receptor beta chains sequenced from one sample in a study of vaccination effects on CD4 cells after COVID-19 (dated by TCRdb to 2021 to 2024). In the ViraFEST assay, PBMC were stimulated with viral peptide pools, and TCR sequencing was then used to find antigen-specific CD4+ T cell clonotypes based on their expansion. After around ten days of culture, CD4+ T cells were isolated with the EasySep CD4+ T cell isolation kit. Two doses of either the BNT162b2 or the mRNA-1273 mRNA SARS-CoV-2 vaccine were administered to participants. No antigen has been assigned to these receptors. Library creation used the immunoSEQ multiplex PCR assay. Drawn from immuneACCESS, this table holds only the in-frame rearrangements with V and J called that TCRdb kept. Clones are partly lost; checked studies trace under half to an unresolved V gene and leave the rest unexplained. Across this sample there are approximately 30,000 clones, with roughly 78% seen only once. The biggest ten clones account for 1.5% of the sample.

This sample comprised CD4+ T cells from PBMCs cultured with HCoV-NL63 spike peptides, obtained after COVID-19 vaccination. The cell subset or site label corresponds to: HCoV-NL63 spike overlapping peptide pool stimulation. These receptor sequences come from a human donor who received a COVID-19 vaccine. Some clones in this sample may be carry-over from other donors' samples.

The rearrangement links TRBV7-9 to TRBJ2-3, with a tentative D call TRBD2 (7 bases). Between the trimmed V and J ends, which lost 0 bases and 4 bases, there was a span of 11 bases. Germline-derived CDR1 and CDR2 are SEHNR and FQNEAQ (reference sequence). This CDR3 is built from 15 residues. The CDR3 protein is CASSLAGGPPDTQYF. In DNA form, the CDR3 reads TGTGCCAGCAGCTTAGCGGGGGGGCCCCCAGATACGCAGTATTTT.

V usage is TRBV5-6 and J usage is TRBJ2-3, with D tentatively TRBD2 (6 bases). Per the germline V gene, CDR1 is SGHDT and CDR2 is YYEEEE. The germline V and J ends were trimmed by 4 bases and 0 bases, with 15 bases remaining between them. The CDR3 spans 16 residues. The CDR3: CASSRRLDRSTDTQYF. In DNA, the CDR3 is TGTGCCAGCAGCCGGCGACTAGACCGGAGCACAGATACGCAGTATTTT.

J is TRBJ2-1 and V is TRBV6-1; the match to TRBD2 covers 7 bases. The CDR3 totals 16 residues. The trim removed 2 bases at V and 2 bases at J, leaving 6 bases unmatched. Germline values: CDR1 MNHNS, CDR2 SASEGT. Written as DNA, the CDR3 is TGTGCCAGCAGTGAAAGTGTGGGGGGGGCCTACAATGAGCAGTTCTTC. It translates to CASSESVGGAYNEQFF.

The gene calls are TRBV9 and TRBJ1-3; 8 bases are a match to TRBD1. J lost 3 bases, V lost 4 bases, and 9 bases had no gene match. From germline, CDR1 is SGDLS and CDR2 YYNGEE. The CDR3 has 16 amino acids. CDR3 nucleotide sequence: TGTGCCAGCAGCCACGACAGGGGAGAAGTTGGAAACACCATATATTTT. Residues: CASSHDRGEVGNTIYF.

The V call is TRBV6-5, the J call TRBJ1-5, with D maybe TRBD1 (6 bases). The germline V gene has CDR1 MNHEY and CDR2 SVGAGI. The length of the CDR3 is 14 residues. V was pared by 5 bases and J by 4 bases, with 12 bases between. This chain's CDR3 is CASSRQEMNQPQHF. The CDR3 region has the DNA TGTGCCAGCAGTAGACAGGAGATGAATCAGCCCCAGCATTTT.

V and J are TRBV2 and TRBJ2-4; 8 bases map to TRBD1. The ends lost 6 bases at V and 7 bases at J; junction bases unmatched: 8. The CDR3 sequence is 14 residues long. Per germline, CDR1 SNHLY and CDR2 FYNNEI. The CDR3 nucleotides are TGTGCCAGCAGGATGGACAGGGACCGTAACATTCAGTACTTC. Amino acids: CASRMDRDRNIQYF.

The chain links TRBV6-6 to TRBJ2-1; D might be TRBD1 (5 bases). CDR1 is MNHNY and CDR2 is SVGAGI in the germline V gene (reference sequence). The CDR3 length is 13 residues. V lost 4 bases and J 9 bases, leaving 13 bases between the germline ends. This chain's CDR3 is CASSWGADGEQFF. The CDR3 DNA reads TGTGCCAGCAGTTGGGGCGCGGACGGTGAGCAGTTCTTC.

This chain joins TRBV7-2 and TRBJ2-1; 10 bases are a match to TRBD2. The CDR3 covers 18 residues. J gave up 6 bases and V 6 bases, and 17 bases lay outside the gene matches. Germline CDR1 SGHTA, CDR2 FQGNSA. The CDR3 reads CASSRGLAGVSAPNEQFF. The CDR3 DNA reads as TGTGCCAGCAGTCGGGGCCTAGCGGGGGTCAGTGCCCCCAATGAGCAGTTCTTC.

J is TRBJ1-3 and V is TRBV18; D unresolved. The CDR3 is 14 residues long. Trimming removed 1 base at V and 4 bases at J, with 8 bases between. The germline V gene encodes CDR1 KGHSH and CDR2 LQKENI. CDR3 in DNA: TGTGCCAGCTCACCACAGGCCTCCGGAAACACCATATATTTT. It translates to CASSPQASGNTIYF.

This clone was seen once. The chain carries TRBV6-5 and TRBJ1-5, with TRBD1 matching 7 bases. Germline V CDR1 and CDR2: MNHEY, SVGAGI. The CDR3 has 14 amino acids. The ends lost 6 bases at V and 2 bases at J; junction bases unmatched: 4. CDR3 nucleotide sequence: TGTGCCAGCAGGTACACAGGGGGCAATCAGCCCCAGCATTTT. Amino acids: CASRYTGGNQPQHF.

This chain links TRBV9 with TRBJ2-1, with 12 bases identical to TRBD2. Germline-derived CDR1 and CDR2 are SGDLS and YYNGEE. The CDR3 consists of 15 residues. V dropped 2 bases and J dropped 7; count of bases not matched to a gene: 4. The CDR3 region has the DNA TGTGCCAGCAGCGTTGTCCTAGCGGGGGGGAATGAGCAGTTCTTC. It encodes CASSVVLAGGNEQFF.

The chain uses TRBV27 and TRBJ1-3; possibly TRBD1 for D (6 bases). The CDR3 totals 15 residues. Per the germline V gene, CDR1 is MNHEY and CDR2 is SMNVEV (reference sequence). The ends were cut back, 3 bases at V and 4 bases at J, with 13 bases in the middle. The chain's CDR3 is CASSFGRGRGNTIYF. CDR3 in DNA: TGTGCCAGCAGTTTCGGGCGGGGGCGAGGAAACACCATATATTTT.

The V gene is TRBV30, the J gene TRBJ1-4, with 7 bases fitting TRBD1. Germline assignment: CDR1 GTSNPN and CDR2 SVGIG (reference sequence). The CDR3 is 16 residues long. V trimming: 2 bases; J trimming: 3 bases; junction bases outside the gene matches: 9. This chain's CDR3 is CAWSQPPGQPNEKLFF. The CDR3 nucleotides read TGTGCCTGGAGTCAACCACCGGGACAGCCTAATGAAAAACTGTTTTTT.

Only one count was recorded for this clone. DNA for the CDR3: TGTGCCAGCAGTTACGCGTTCAACCAAGATACGCAGTATTTT. Protein sequence: CASSYAFNQDTQYF. The rearrangement uses TRBV6-5 and TRBJ2-3; D uncertain. Trimming removed 2 bases at V and 5 bases at J, with 11 bases between. Germline assignment: CDR1 MNHEY and CDR2 SVGAGI. This CDR3 is built from 14 residues.

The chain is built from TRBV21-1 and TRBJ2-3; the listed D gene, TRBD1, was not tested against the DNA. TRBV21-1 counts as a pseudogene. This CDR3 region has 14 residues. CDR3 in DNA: TGTGCCAGCAGCAAAGTTCAGTGCACAGATACGCAGTATTTT. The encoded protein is CASSKVQCTDTQYF.

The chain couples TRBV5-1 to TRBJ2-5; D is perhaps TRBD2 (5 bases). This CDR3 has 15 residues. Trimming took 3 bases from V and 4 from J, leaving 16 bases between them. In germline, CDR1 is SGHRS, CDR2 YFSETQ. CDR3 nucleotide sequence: TGCGCCAGCAGCTATACTAGTTCCAGTCCAGAGACCCAGTACTTC. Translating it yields CASSYTSSSPETQYF.

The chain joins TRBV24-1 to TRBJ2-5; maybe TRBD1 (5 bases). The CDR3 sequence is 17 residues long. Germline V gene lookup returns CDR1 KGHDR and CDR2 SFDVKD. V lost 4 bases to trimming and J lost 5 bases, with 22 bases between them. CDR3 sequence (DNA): TGTGCCACCAGTGAAAGTCTGGGGTCTCTAAAGGGGGAGACCCAGTACTTC. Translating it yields CATSESLGSLKGETQYF.

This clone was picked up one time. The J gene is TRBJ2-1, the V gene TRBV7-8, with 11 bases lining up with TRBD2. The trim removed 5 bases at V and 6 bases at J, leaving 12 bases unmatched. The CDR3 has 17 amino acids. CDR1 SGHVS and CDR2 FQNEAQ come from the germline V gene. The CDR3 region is CASSRNIGLAGGNEQFF. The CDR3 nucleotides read TGTGCCAGCAGCCGAAACATTGGACTAGCGGGTGGCAATGAGCAGTTCTTC.

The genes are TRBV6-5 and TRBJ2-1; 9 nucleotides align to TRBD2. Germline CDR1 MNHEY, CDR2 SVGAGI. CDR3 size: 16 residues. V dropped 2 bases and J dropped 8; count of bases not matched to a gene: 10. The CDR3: CASSYESAGGPYEQFF. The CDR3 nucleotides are TGTGCCAGCAGTTACGAATCGGCGGGGGGGCCGTATGAGCAGTTCTTC.

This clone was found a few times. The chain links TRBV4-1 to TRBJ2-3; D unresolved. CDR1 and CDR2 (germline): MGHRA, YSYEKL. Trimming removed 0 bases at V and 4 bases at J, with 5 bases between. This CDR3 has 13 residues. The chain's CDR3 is CASSQDSPDTQYF. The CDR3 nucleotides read TGCGCCAGCAGCCAAGATTCCCCAGATACGCAGTATTTT.

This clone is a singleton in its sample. The CDR3 protein is CASSLRLVSNEQFF. CDR3 DNA: TGTGCCAGCAGTTTGCGACTAGTCAGCAATGAGCAGTTCTTC. J is TRBJ2-1 and V is TRBV28; possible D gene TRBD2, 6 bases. Trimming shortened V by 3 bases and J by 6 bases, and 12 bases separated the two germline ends. This CDR3 is 14 amino acids long. Per the germline V gene, CDR1 is MDHEN and CDR2 is SYDVKM. The entire variable domain, with the rest obtained from reference TRBV28 and TRBJ2-1, is as follows: DVKVTQSSRYLVKRTGEKVFLECVQDMDHENMFWYRQDPGLGLRLIYFSYDVKMKEKGDIPEGYSVSREKKERFSLILESASTNQTSMYLCASSLRLVSNEQFFGPGTRLTVL.

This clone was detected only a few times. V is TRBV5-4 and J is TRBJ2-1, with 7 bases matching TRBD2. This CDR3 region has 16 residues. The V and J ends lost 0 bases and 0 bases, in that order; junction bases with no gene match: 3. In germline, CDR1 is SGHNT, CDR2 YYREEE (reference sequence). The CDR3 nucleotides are TGTGCCAGCAGCTTGGGGGGCGGGAGCTCCTACAATGAGCAGTTCTTC. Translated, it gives CASSLGGGSSYNEQFF. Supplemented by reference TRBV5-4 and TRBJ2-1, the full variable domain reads ETGVTQSPTHLIKTRGQQVTLRCSSQSGHNTVSWYQQALGQGPQFIFQYYREEENGRGNFPPRFSGLQFPNYSSELNVNALELDDSALYLCASSLGGGSSYNEQFFGPGTRLTVL.

The CDR3 is CASSSQRHSNQPQHF. CDR3 sequence (DNA): TGTGCCAGTAGTTCCCAGAGACATAGCAATCAGCCCCAGCATTTT. The rearrangement links TRBV19 to TRBJ1-5; D unresolved. The CDR3 consists of 15 residues. CDR1 is LNHDA, CDR2 SQIVND, per germline (reference sequence). With 5 bases removed from V and 0 bases from J, the gap between germline ends came to 11 bases.

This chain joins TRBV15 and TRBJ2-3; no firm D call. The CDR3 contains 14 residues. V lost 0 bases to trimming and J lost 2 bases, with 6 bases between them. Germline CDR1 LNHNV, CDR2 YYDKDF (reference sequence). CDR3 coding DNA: TGTGCCACCAGCAGAGATAAAGTCACAGATACGCAGTATTTT. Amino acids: CATSRDKVTDTQYF.

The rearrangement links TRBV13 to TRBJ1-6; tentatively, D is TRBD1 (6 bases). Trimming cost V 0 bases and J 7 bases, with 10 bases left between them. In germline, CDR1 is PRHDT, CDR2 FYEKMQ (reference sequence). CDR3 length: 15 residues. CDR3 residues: CASSLGGAPNSPLHF. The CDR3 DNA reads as TGTGCCAGCAGCTTAGGGGGGGCCCCGAATTCACCCCTCCACTTT.

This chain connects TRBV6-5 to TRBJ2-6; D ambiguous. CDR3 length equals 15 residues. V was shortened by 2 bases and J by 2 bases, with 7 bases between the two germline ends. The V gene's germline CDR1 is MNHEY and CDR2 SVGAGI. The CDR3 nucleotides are TGTGCCAGCAGTTACAGGGCTGCTGGGGCCAACGTCCTGACTTTC. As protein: CASSYRAAGANVLTF.

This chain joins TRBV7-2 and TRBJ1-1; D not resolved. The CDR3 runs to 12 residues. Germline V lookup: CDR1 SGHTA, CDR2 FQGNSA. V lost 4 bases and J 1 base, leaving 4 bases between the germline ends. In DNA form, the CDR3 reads TGTGCCAGCAGCTCTAAGAACACTGAAGCTTTCTTT. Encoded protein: CASSSKNTEAFF. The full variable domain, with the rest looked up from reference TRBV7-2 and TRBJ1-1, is GAGVSQSPSNKVTEKGKDVELRCDPISGHTALYWYRQSLGQGLEFLIYFQGNSAPDKSGLPSDRFSAERTGGSVSTLTIQRTQQEDSAVYLCASSSKNTEAFFGQGTRLTVV.

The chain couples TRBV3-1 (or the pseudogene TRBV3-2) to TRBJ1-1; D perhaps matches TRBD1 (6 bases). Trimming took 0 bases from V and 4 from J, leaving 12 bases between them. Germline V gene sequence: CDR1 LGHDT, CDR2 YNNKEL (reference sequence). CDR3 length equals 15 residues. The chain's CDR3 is CASSQEAGAATEAFF. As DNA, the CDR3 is TGTGCCAGCAGCCAAGAAGCGGGGGCTGCCACTGAAGCTTTCTTT.